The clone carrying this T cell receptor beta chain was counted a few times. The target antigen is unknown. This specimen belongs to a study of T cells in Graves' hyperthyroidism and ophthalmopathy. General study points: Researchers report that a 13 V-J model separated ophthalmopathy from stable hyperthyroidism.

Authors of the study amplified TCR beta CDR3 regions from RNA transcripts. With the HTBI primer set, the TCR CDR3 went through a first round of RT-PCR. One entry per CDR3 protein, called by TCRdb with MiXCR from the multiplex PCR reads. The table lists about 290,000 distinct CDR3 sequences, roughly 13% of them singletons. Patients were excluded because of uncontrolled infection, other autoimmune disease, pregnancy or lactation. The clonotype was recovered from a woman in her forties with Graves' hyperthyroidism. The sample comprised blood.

CDR3 sequence reads: CASGPSGRGGADTQYF. Written as DNA, the CDR3 is TGTGCCAGTGGGCCTAGCGGGAGAGGAGGTGCAGATACGCAGTATTTT. The chain links TRBV19 to TRBJ2-3, with 10 bases fitting TRBD2. The CDR3 is 16 amino acids. CDR1 is LNHDA, CDR2 SQIVND, per germline (reference sequence). V shed 8 bases and J 4 bases; nucleotides not matched to a gene: 12.